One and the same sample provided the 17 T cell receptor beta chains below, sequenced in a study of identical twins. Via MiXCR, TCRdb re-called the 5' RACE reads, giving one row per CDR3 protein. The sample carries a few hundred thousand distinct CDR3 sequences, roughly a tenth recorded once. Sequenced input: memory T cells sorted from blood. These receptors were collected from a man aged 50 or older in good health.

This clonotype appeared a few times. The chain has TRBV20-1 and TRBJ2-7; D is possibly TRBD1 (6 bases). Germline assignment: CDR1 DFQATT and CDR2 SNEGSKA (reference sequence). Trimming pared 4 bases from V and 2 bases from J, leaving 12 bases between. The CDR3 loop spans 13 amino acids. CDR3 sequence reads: CSAIRQGTYEQYF. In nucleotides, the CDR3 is TGCAGTGCTATAAGGCAGGGGACCTACGAGCAGTACTTC.

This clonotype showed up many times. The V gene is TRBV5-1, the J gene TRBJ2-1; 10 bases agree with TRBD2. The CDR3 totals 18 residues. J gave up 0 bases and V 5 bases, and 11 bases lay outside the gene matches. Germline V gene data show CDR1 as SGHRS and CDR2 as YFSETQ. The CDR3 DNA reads TGCGCCAGCAGTAGCGGGGGGCCTATTCTTGACTCCTACAATGAGCAGTTCTTC. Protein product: CASSSGGPILDSYNEQFF.

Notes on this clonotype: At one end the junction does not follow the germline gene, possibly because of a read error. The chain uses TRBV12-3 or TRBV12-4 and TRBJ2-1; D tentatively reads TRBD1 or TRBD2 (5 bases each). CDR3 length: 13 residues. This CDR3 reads CASSLVGVNERFF. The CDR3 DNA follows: TGTGCCAGCAGTTTAGTGGGGGTAAATGAGCGGTTCTTC.

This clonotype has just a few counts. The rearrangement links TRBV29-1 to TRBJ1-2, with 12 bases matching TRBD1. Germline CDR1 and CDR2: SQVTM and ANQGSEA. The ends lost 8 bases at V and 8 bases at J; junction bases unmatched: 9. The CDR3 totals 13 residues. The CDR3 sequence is CSIKGQGAWGYTF. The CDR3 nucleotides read TGCAGCATCAAGGGACAGGGGGCTTGGGGCTACACCTTC. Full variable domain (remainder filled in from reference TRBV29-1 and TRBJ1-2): SAVISQKPSRDICQRGTSLTIQCQVDSQVTMMFWYRQQPGQSLTLIATANQGSEATYESGFVIDKFPISRPNLTFSTLTVSNMSPEDSSIYLCSIKGQGAWGYTFGSGTRLTVV.

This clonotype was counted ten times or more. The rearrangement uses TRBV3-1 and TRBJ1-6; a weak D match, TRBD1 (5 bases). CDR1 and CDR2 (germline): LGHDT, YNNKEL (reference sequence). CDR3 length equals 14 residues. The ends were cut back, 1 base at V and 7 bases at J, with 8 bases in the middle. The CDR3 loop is CASSQGTPNSPLHF. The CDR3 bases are TGTGCCAGCAGCCAAGGGACACCAAATTCACCCCTCCACTTT.

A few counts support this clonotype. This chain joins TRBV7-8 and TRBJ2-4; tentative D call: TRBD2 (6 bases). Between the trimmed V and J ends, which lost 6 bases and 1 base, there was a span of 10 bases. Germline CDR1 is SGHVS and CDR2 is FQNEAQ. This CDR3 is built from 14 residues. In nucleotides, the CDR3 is TGTGCCAGCAGTCCAGGGACTGCCAAAAACATTCAGTACTTC. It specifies CASSPGTAKNIQYF.

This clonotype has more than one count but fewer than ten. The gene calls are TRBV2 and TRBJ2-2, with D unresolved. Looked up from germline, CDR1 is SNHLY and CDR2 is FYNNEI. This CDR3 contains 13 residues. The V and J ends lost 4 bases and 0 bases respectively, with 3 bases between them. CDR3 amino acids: CASSGTNTGELFF. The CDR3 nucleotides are TGTGCCAGCAGTGGGACGAACACCGGGGAGCTGTTTTTT.

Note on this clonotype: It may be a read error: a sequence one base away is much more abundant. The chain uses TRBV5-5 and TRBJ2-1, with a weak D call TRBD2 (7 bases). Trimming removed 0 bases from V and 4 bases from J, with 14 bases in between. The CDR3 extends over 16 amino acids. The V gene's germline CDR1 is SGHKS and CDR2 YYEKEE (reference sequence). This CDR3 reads CASSLELRGGYNEQFF. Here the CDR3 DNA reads TGTGCCAGCAGCTTGGAACTAAGGGGGGGGTACAATGAGCAGTTCTTC.

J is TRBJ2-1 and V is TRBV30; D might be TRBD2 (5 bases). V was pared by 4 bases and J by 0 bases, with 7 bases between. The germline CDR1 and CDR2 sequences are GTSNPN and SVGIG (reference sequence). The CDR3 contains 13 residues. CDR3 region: CAWTRDSYNEQFF. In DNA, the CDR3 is TGTGCCTGGACACGGGACTCCTACAATGAGCAGTTCTTC.

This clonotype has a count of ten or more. Here the CDR3 DNA reads TGTGCCAGCAGCCAACCTCGGATTCGGGGGACAGATACGCAGTATTTT. The encoded protein is CASSQPRIRGTDTQYF. The chain couples TRBV14 to TRBJ2-3; a weak D match, TRBD2 (6 bases). This CDR3 region has 16 residues. Germline lookup yields CDR1 SGHDN and CDR2 FVKESK. Trimming removed 2 bases at V and 3 bases at J, with 15 bases between.

In DNA, the CDR3 is TGCAGCGGTTGGGACCCAGGGCGGACTGAAGCTTTCTTT. Translating gives CSGWDPGRTEAFF. V gene TRBV29-1 combines with J gene TRBJ1-1; D possibly corresponds to TRBD1 (5 bases). CDR1 is SQVTM and CDR2 is ANQGSEA in the germline V gene. The V gene lost 7 bases and the J gene lost 5 bases, with 17 bases spanning the gap. The CDR3 sequence is 13 residues long.

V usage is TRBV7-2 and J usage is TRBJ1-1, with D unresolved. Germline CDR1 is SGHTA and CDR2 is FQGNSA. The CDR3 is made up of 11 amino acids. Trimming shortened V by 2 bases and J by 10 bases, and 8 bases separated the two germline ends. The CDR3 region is CASSLFVGAFF. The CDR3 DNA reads TGTGCCAGCAGCTTATTTGTGGGAGCTTTCTTT.

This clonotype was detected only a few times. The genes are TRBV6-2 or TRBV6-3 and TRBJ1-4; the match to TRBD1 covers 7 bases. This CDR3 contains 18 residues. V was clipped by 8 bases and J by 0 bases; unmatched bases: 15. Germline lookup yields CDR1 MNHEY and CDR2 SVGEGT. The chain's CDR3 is CASLEGDSFTATNEKLFF. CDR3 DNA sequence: TGTGCCAGCCTGGAGGGGGACAGCTTTACTGCAACTAATGAAAAACTGTTTTTT.

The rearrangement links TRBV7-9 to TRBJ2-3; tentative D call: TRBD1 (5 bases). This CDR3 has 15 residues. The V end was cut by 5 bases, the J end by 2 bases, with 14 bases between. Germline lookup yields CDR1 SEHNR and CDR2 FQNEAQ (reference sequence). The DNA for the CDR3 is TGTGCCAGCAGCGGGCAGGGCCAAACCACAGATACGCAGTATTTT. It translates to CASSGQGQTTDTQYF.

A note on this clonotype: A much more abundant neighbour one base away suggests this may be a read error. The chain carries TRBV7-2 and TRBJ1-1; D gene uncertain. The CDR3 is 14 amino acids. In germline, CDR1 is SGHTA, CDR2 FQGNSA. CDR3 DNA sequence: TGTGCCTGCAGCTTAGTACAGCTGAACACTGAAGCTTTCTTT. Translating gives CACSLVQLNTEAFF.

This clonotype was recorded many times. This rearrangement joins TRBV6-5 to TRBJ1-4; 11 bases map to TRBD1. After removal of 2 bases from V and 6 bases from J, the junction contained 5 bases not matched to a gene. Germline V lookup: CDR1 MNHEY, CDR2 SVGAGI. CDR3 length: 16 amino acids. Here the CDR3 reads CASSYGGQGAYEKLFF. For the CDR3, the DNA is TGTGCCAGCAGTTACGGCGGACAGGGGGCCTATGAAAAACTGTTTTTT.

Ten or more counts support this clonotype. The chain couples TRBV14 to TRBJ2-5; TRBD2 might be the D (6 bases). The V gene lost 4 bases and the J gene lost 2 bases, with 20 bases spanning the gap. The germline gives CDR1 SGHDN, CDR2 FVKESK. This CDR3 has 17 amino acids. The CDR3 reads CASSPKVIWRGQETQYF. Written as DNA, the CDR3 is TGTGCCAGCAGCCCCAAGGTTATATGGAGGGGTCAAGAGACCCAGTACTTC.